This T cell receptor (beta chain) was obtained from a study of cytomegalovirus exposure and HLA in healthy donors. The CDR3 is made up of 13 amino acids. Germline-derived CDR1 and CDR2 are SGHAT and FQNNGV. Trimming stripped 6 bases from V and 3 bases from J, with 11 bases between. PCR employed 60 Vbeta and 13 Jbeta primers. Sequenced by immunoSEQ multiplex PCR; TCRdb stores in-frame clones only, minus some. Of under 200,000 clones listed, roughly 79% are singletons. The sequence was obtained from a young woman in good health and CMV-seropositive. Material: PBMCs. J is TRBJ1-1 and V is TRBV11-2; unclear D gene. This CDR3 is CASRERPHTEAFF. The DNA for the CDR3 is TGTGCCAGCAGGGAGAGGCCACACACTGAAGCTTTCTTT.